These 12 T cell receptor beta chains were all obtained from the same sample, sequenced in a study of CD8+ T cells in alopecia areata. Isolated RNA was reverse transcribed into cDNA used as the sequencing template. The repertoire was sequenced with immunoSEQ multiplex PCR; TCRdb's copy has only in-frame clones and lacks some. The sample holds 93,000 or so clones, roughly 53% seen once. Specimen: CD4+ T cells sorted from blood. These receptors originate from a human donor in good health.

This clone turned up a few times. The V and J genes are TRBV5-1 and TRBJ1-6; TRBD1 agrees at 7 bases. With 4 bases clipped from V and 6 bases from J, the junction kept 4 bases outside the gene matches. Germline CDR1 and CDR2: SGHRS and YFSETQ. CDR3 length: 14 residues. CDR3: CASSPGTANSPLHF. The CDR3 DNA sequence: TGCGCCAGCAGCCCCGGGACAGCTAATTCACCCCTCCACTTT.

Turning to this clone: Other DNA sequences in this sample translate to the same CDR3. The chain joins TRBV7-2 to TRBJ2-7; D is uncertain. This CDR3 has 12 amino acids. The germline CDR1 and CDR2 sequences are SGHTA and FQGNSA. Trimming removed 4 bases from V and 0 bases from J, with 4 bases in between. The CDR3 sequence is CASSSSSYEQYF. The DNA for the CDR3 is TGTGCCAGCAGCTCTAGCTCCTACGAGCAGTACTTC.

The chain combines TRBV19 with TRBJ2-2; D is perhaps TRBD2 (5 bases). Trimming took off 5 bases at V and 4 bases at J, with 14 bases between the two ends. Germline CDR1 is LNHDA and CDR2 is SQIVND (reference sequence). This CDR3 contains 15 residues. The CDR3 sequence is CASSADGGPTGELFF. The CDR3, as DNA: TGTGCCAGTAGTGCCGACGGAGGTCCCACCGGGGAGCTGTTTTTT.

This clone came up once. The junction departs from the called germline gene at one end, perhaps through a read error. The rearrangement uses TRBV5-6 and TRBJ2-3; 8 bases agree with TRBD2. The CDR3 has 16 amino acids. CDR1 is SGHDT, CDR2 YYEEEE, per germline. The DNA of the CDR3 is TGCGCCAGCAGCTTCGGTGTTGCGGGGGGTACAGATACGCAGTATTTT. Protein product: CASSFGVAGGTDTQYF.

V and J are TRBV27 and TRBJ1-6; D is perhaps TRBD1 (6 bases). The CDR3 totals 16 residues. Trimming left V 4 bases short and J 10 bases short, with 20 bases between. Germline V gene lookup returns CDR1 MNHEY and CDR2 SMNVEV (reference sequence). The chain's CDR3 is CASSSLAYTGASPLHF. For the CDR3, the DNA is TGTGCCAGCAGTTCCCTCGCTTACACGGGGGCATCACCCCTCCACTTT.

The chain has TRBV15 and TRBJ1-3; 10 bases line up with TRBD1. J gave up 2 bases and V 1 base, and 8 bases lay outside the gene matches. Germline CDR1 LNHNV, CDR2 YYDKDF (reference sequence). The CDR3 runs to 18 residues. The DNA for the CDR3 is TGTGCCACCAGCAGAGTGGGACAGGGGCAGGGCACTGGAAACACCATATATTTT. Its translation: CATSRVGQGQGTGNTIYF.

The chain couples TRBV29-1 to TRBJ1-4; D gene unclear. With 5 bases removed from V and 2 bases from J, the gap between germline ends came to 3 bases. The CDR3 has 11 amino acids. Germline CDR1 reads SQVTM; CDR2 reads ANQGSEA. The CDR3 DNA reads TGCAGCGTTCTCACTAATGAAAAACTGTTTTTT. The encoded protein is CSVLTNEKLFF. Together with reference TRBV29-1 and TRBJ1-4, the CDR3 gives the full variable domain: SAVISQKPSRDICQRGTSLTIQCQVDSQVTMMFWYRQQPGQSLTLIATANQGSEATYESGFVIDKFPISRPNLTFSTLTVSNMSPEDSSIYLCSVLTNEKLFFGSGTQLSVL.

The V and J genes are TRBV6-5 and TRBJ2-7; 7 bases map to TRBD1. V was pared by 2 bases and J by 0 bases, with 7 bases of the junction left unmatched. Germline values: CDR1 MNHEY, CDR2 SVGAGI. The CDR3 runs to 16 residues. The CDR3 coding sequence is TGTGCCAGCAGTTACCCGGGGACAGTGTTCTCCTACGAGCAGTACTTC. It encodes CASSYPGTVFSYEQYF.

This clone appeared a few times. The DNA of the CDR3 is TGTGCCAGCAAGGAGACGGTGAGCACAGATACGCAGTATTTT. Protein sequence: CASKETVSTDTQYF. V is TRBV2 and J is TRBJ2-3; D is uncertain. Looked up from germline, CDR1 is SNHLY and CDR2 is FYNNEI. The ends were cut back, 7 bases at V and 0 bases at J, with 11 bases in the middle. The CDR3 extends over 14 amino acids.

The V gene is TRBV6-1, the J gene TRBJ2-7, with TRBD2 as a possible D gene (6 bases). Trimming removed 3 bases at V and 1 base at J, with 13 bases between. From germline, CDR1 is MNHNS and CDR2 SASEGT. The CDR3 extends over 15 amino acids. The CDR3 loop reads CASSDAGYGSYEQYF. CDR3 in DNA: TGTGCCAGCAGTGACGCGGGGTATGGTTCCTACGAGCAGTACTTC.

J is TRBJ1-6 and V is TRBV2, with D maybe TRBD1 (6 bases). The CDR3 length is 14 residues. Germline CDR1 and CDR2: SNHLY and FYNNEI. Between the trimmed V and J ends, which lost 6 bases and 4 bases, there was a span of 10 bases. The CDR3 DNA reads as TGTGCCAGCAGGCCGGGACAATATAATTCACCCCTCCACTTT. It yields the protein CASRPGQYNSPLHF. The full variable domain, rest sourced from reference TRBV2 and TRBJ1-6, is EPEVTQTPSHQVTQMGQEVILRCVPISNHLYFYWYRQILGQKVEFLVSFYNNEISEKSEIFDDQFSVERPDGSNFTLKIRSTKLEDSAMYFCASRPGQYNSPLHFGNGTRLTVT.

The chain has TRBV5-4 and TRBJ1-4; TRBD1 might be the D (6 bases). The CDR3 length is 15 residues. Per the germline V gene, CDR1 is SGHNT and CDR2 is YYREEE (reference sequence). Trimming stripped 1 base from V and 0 bases from J, with 7 bases between. This CDR3 is CASSLTGSTNEKLFF. CDR3 nucleotide sequence: TGTGCCAGCAGCTTGACAGGGTCAACTAATGAAAAACTGTTTTTT.